This T cell receptor beta chain derives from a study of Ad26.COV2.S vaccination and SARS-CoV-2 variants. About the study: Donor was one of the participants in the Ad26.COV2.S arm of the COV1001 trial. The study gave Ad26.COV2.S intramuscularly, once or twice 56 days apart. Regarding the study as a whole: Total T cell responses, in the TCR breadth and depth analyses, may have been underestimated. Post-vaccination spike-specific CD8+ and CD4+ T cell responses reportedly had substantial breadth.

Concerning this clone: Its antigen is undetermined.

Treatment denoted: 15 to 20 received Ad26.COV2.S at low or high dose, single or two shots; about 5 received placebo; per-sample allocation not given. Collection of the samples took place on day 63 after the first injection of vaccine or placebo. The J segment lost 5 bases and the V segment lost 3 bases, leaving 6 bases of the junction unmatched. Germline assignment: CDR1 MDHEN and CDR2 SYDVKM. The CDR3 is 14 amino acids. Libraries were prepared by immunoSEQ multiplex PCR; TCRdb keeps only in-frame clonotypes and omits some of them. Of about 350,000 clones detected, around 89% appear once; the ten largest clones hold around 4.5%.

The chain is built from TRBV28 and TRBJ2-7; TRBD1 matches at 8 bases. This clonotype originated in a person aged 18-60 years who received the Ad26.COV2.S COVID-19 vaccine or a placebo. This material consisted of peripheral blood, taken in a trial of Ad26.COV2.S vaccine versus placebo. CDR3 nucleotide sequence: TGTGCCAGCAGTTTCCGGGACAGGAGCCACGAGCAGTACTTC. It encodes CASSFRDRSHEQYF.